This is a list of T cell receptor beta chains from one sample in a study of monozygotic twins with cystic fibrosis. Generated by immunoSEQ multiplex PCR, the TCRdb table keeps only in-frame clones and is missing some. The sample consists of 30,000 or so clones, 66% of them appearing once. Input material: blood. The receptors here all came from a girl aged 5-17 years with cystic fibrosis. Each CDR3 is given with its conserved first and last residue.

>TRBV19|TRBJ1-2
CASSPRVGDGYTF
>TRBV2|TRBJ2-7
CASRGISGRALYEQYF
>TRBV5-4|TRBJ2-7
CASSPGLAGAGSYEQYF
>TRBV5-1|TRBJ2-1
CASSLGTSGPYNEQFF
>TRBV2|TRBJ1-5
CASSEVWDQPQHF
>TRBV5-1|TRBJ2-5
CASSSGTLGETQYF
>TRBV27|TRBJ2-7
CASSFGYEQYF
>TRBV5-6|TRBJ1-2
CASSLGQEYGYTF
>TRBV9|TRBJ2-1
CASSAPGGGGVYSEQFF
>TRBV29-1|TRBJ2-3
CSFRGLAGGAPDTQYF
>TRBV18|TRBJ1-1
CASSVAISYTEAFF
>TRBV25-1|TRBJ2-5
CASSVSGGETQYF
>TRBV15|TRBJ2-3
CATSRPGDFEIGLIGTDTQYF
>TRBV18|TRBJ2-3
CASSPTSGSTDTQYF
>TRBV4-1|TRBJ2-2
CASSQVSRVGAGELFF
>TRBV5-4|TRBJ1-2
CASSRGQGRVGYTF
>TRBV21-1|TRBJ2-1
CASSNGVEDTLNEQFF
>TRBV6-6|TRBJ2-5
CASRGTAGKTQYF
>TRBV11-1|TRBJ2-7
CASSPGAGVVYEQYF
>TRBV4-1|TRBJ2-1
CASSQVWSHPLKDEQFF
>TRBV6-1|TRBJ2-5
CASSSGPEETQYF
>TRBV7-2|TRBJ2-7
CASSIQGGWFDEQYF
>TRBV5-1|TRBJ1-4
CASSLLTTNEKLFF
>TRBV27|TRBJ2-3
CASSFTSWTSGSPDTQYF
>TRBV30|TRBJ2-7
CASGSLGYEQYF
>TRBV29-1|TRBJ2-1
CSVTRQGLAGGPYNEQFF
>TRBV29-1|TRBJ2-1
CSVTRAGPGSEQFF
>TRBV30|TRBJ1-4
CAWRHNEKLFF
>TRBV28|TRBJ1-2
CASLDRGLGYTF